Listed below are T cell receptor beta chains from one sample, sequenced in a study of T-cell reconstitution after alpha-beta-depleted transplantation in children. From the PCR reads, TCRdb called clonotypes with MiXCR, one entry per CDR3 protein. The repertoire holds about 19,000 distinct CDR3 sequences, with roughly 13% as singletons. The sample here was PBMCs, mostly from graft donor cells, taken 60 days after TCRalphabeta/CD19-depleted stem cell transplant. The receptors originated from a female patient aged 2 to 10 who had a stem cell transplant for congenital amegakaryocytic thrombocytopenia, so the T cells may come from the graft donor. The CDR3 runs from the conserved cysteine through the conserved F or W. Fields, in order: CDR3 protein, CDR3 DNA, clone size, J gene, V gene, D gene. A D gene is named only where the DNA matches it firmly. The listing skips clone size in some rows; elsewhere it reads once, few, many or a size class.

CSAKTVSGANVLTF TGCAGTGCAAAGACGGTCTCTGGGGCCAACGTCCTGACTTTC many TRBJ2-6 TRBV20-1 -
CASSYKGAGLDETQYF TGTGCCAGCAGTTATAAAGGTGCTGGGTTGGATGAGACCCAGTACTTC many TRBJ2-5 TRBV6-5 -
CASSLSGTSGTDTQYF TGTGCCAGCAGTTTATCCGGGACTAGCGGAACAGATACGCAGTATTTT many TRBJ2-3 TRBV12-3/TRBV12-4 TRBD2
CASSPFGSGELFF TGTGCCAGCTCACCTTTCGGGAGCGGGGAGCTGTTTTTT many TRBJ2-2 TRBV18 -
CASSPRTGLNEQFF TGTGCCAGCAGCCCCCGGACAGGGCTTAATGAGCAGTTCTTC many TRBJ2-1 TRBV7-7 TRBD1
CASSSSGIQYF - many TRBJ2-4 TRBV12-3/TRBV12-4 -
CASSVGIAYEQYF TGTGCCAGCAGCGTAGGTATCGCCTACGAGCAGTACTTC many TRBJ2-7 TRBV7-9 -
CSAKWDFWGDEQFF TGCAGTGCTAAGTGGGACTTTTGGGGCGATGAGCAGTTCTTC many TRBJ2-1 TRBV20-1 -
CASSPTPRDEQFF TGTGCCAGCTCCCCGACCCCTCGGGATGAGCAGTTCTTC - TRBJ2-1 TRBV18 -
CASSQEFQETQYF TGTGCCAGCAGCCAAGAGTTCCAAGAGACCCAGTACTTC - TRBJ2-5 TRBV3-1 -
CASSLRGTGKSKSYEQYF TGTGCCAGCAGCTTAAGGGGCACAGGGAAATCGAAGAGTTACGAGCAGTACTTC many TRBJ2-7 TRBV11-2 -
CASSPTFFGDEQYF TGTGCCAGCAGTCCGACATTTTTCGGGGACGAGCAGTACTTC - TRBJ2-7 TRBV28 -
CSARIAGGLTYNEQFF TGCAGTGCCCGGATAGCGGGAGGCCTCACCTACAATGAGCAGTTCTTC many TRBJ2-1 TRBV20-1 TRBD2
CASSLWGGLSGNTIYF TGTGCCAGCAGTTTGTGGGGGGGGCTCTCTGGAAACACCATATATTTT few TRBJ1-3 TRBV7-9 -
CASRLRQGRWNEQYF TGTGCAAGTCGCTTGCGACAGGGGCGCTGGAACGAGCAGTACTTC few TRBJ2-7 TRBV12-2 -
CASSLSGKTNEQFF TGTGCCAGCAGCCTTAGCGGGAAGACTAATGAGCAGTTCTTC many TRBJ2-1 TRBV7-7 TRBD2
CASSFGSYEQYF TGTGCCAGCAGTTTCGGGAGCTACGAGCAGTACTTC many TRBJ2-7 TRBV12-3/TRBV12-4 -
CASSQRRQGPYEQYF TGTGCCAGCAGCCAAAGACGACAGGGCCCCTACGAGCAGTACTTC many TRBJ2-7 TRBV3-1 TRBD1
CASSRTSVGNIQYF TGTGCCAGCAGCCGGACTAGCGTAGGGAACATTCAGTACTTC many TRBJ2-4 TRBV9 TRBD2
CASSLEWKTQYF TGTGCCAGCAGCTTAGAGTGGAAGACCCAGTACTTC many TRBJ2-5 TRBV11-1 -
CAWRFGDRNSYEQYF TGTGCCTGGAGATTCGGGGACAGGAATTCCTACGAGCAGTACTTC once TRBJ2-7 TRBV30 TRBD1
CASSPLTHSYNEQFF TGTGCCAGCAGCCCCCTAACCCACTCCTACAATGAGCAGTTCTTC many TRBJ2-1 TRBV9 -
CASSTVLAGREETQYF TGTGCCAGCAGCACCGTACTAGCGGGGCGGGAAGAGACCCAGTACTTC many TRBJ2-5 TRBV21-1 -
CASSFRSFNHEQFF TGTGCCAGCAGTTTTCGATCCTTTAACCATGAGCAGTTCTTC many TRBJ2-1 TRBV28 -
CASGPLGTFYEQYF TGTGCTAGTGGTCCGCTGGGCACTTTCTACGAGCAGTACTTC many TRBJ2-7 TRBV12-5 -
CASSYWAGGPDNEQFF TGTGCCAGCAGTTACTGGGCGGGAGGGCCCGACAATGAGCAGTTCTTC many TRBJ2-1 TRBV6-5 TRBD2
CASSQGAGYKGDTQYF TGCGCCAGCAGCCAAGGAGCGGGATACAAGGGGGATACGCAGTATTTT many TRBJ2-3 TRBV10-1 TRBD2
CSVQTSGRLFYNEQFF TGCAGCGTTCAAACTAGCGGGCGCCTGTTCTACAATGAGCAGTTCTTC many TRBJ2-1 TRBV29-1 TRBD2
CASSREGWDTGELFF TGCGCCAGCAGCCGAGAAGGGTGGGACACCGGGGAGCTGTTTTTT many TRBJ2-2 TRBV4-1 -
CASRSVGQGAAQYF TGCGCCAGCCGCTCTGTCGGACAGGGGGCGGCCCAGTACTTC many TRBJ2-5 TRBV5-1 TRBD1
CAWRRTSGEQFF TGTGCCTGGAGAAGGACTAGCGGTGAGCAGTTCTTC many TRBJ2-1 TRBV30 TRBD2
CASSFADQKRIQYF TGTGCCAGCAGCTTTGCTGACCAAAAAAGGATTCAGTACTTC many TRBJ2-4 TRBV7-9 -
CASSDLRWDEQFF TGTGCCAGCAGTGACTTGAGATGGGATGAGCAGTTCTTC many TRBJ2-1 TRBV2 -
CASALAGPSGADTQYF TGTGCCAGCGCCCTAGCGGGTCCCTCAGGGGCAGATACGCAGTATTTT many TRBJ2-3 TRBV6-5 TRBD2
CASSLPVLETQYF TGCGCCAGCAGCTTGCCCGTCTTGGAGACCCAGTACTTC many TRBJ2-5 TRBV5-1 -
CASSLTRDSYNEQFF TGTGCCAGCAGCTTGACCCGGGACAGCTACAATGAGCAGTTCTTC - TRBJ2-1 TRBV7-3 TRBD1
CASMDRGLTDTQYF TGTGCCAGCATGGACCGGGGACTCACAGATACGCAGTATTTT few TRBJ2-3 TRBV6-1 -
CASSFDYEQYF TGTGCCAGCAGTTTTGACTACGAGCAGTACTTC many TRBJ2-7 TRBV5-6 -
CSVEPVSRLDTQYF TGCAGCGTTGAACCGGTATCTCGCTTAGATACGCAGTATTTT many TRBJ2-3 TRBV29-1 -
CASRLTSGDRTGELFF TGTGCCAGCAGATTGACTAGCGGGGATCGGACCGGGGAGCTGTTTTTT many TRBJ2-2 TRBV28 TRBD2
CASSSYERSEQYF TGTGCCAGCAGCTCATACGAACGATCCGAGCAGTACTTC many TRBJ2-7 TRBV7-9 -
CSVCRTGAPIYNEQFF TGCAGCGTTTGCAGGACAGGGGCACCGATCTACAATGAGCAGTTCTTC once TRBJ2-1 TRBV29-1 TRBD1